This entry is about one T cell receptor (beta chain). The CDR3 has 15 residues. The V gene's germline CDR1 is MGHDK and CDR2 SYGVNS. Trimming cost V 6 bases and J 3 bases, with 16 bases left between them. Treatment of the sample: preoperative locoregional IRX-2 cytokine immunotherapy. This phase Ib study tested locoregional IRX-2 cytokine immunotherapy given before surgery. This sample is part of a study of preoperative IRX-2 immunotherapy in early breast cancer. Using immunoSEQ multiplex PCR, the repertoire was profiled, and TCRdb retains in-frame clones only, with some absent. Of 3,000 to 4,000 clones in the sample, nearly 70% were seen once.

The clonotype was recovered from a human donor with breast cancer. Sequences were derived from tumor tissue, sampled after IRX-2 immunotherapy. This chain links TRBV25-1 with TRBJ2-3; D might be TRBD2 (5 bases). Here the CDR3 reads CASRRAGLDTDTQYF. CDR3 nucleotide sequence: TGTGCCAGCAGGAGGGCAGGCCTAGATACAGATACGCAGTATTTT.